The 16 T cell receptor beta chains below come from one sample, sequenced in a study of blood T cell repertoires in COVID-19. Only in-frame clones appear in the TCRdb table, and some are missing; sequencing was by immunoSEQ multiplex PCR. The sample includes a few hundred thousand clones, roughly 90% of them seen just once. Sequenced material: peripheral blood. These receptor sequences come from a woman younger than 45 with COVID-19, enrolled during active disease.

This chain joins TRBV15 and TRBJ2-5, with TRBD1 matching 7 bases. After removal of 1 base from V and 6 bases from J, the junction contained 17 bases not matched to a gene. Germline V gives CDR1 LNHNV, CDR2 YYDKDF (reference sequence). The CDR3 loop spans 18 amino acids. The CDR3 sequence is CATSRGGRGDRVLQTQYF. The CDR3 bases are TGTGCCACCAGCAGAGGGGGGCGTGGCGACAGGGTACTCCAGACCCAGTACTTC.

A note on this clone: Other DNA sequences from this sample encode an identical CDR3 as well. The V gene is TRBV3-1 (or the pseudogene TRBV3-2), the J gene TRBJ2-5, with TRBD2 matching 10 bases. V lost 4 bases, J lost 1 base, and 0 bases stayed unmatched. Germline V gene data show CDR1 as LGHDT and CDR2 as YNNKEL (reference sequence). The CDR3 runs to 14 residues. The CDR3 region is CASSLAGGQETQYF. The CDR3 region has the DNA TGTGCCAGCAGCCTAGCGGGGGGCCAAGAGACCCAGTACTTC.

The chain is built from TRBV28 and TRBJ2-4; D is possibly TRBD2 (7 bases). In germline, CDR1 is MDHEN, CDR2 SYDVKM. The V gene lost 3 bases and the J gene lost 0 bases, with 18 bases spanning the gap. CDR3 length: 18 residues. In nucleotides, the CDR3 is TGTGCCAGCAGTTTTTGGGGGGCTAGCGGATTAGCCAAAAACATTCAGTACTTC. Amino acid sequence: CASSFWGASGLAKNIQYF.

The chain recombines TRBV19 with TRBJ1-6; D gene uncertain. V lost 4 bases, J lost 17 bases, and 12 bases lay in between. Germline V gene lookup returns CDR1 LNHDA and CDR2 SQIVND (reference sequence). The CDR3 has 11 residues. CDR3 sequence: CASSTPGVFHF. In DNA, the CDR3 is TGTGCCAGTAGTACCCCGGGAGTTTTCCACTTT. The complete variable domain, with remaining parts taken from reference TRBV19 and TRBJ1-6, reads DGGITQSPKYLFRKEGQNVTLSCEQNLNHDAMYWYRQDPGQGLRLIYYSQIVNDFQKGDIAEGYSVSREKKESFPLTVTSAQKNPTAFYLCASSTPGVFHFGNGTRLTVT.

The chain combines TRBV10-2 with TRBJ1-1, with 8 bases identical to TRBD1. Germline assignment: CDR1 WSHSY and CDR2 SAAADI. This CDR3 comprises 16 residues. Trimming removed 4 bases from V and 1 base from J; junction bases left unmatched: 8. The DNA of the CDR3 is TGCGCCAGCAGTGGGCCCGACAGGGGACGGAACACTGAAGCTTTCTTT. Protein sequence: CASSGPDRGRNTEAFF.

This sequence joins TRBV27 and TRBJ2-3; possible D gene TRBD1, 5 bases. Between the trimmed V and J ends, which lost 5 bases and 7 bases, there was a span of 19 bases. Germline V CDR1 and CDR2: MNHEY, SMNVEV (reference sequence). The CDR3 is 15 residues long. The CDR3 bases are TGTGCCAGCAGTACGGCCCCCGTCAGGGCACATACGCAGTATTTT. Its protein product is CASSTAPVRAHTQYF.

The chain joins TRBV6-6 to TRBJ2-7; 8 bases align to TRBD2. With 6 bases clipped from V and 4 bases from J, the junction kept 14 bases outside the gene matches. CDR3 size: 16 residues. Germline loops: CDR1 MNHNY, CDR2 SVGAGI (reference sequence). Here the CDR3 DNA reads TGTGCCAGCAGCCTCTTAGGAGCGGGAGCCCAATACGAGCAGTACGTC. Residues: CASSLLGAGAQYEQYV.

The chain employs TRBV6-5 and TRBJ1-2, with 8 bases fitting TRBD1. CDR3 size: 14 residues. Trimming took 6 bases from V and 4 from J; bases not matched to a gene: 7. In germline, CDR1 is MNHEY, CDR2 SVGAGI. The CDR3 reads CASRPDRGSYGYTF. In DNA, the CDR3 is TGTGCCAGCAGACCCGACAGGGGCTCCTATGGCTACACCTTC.

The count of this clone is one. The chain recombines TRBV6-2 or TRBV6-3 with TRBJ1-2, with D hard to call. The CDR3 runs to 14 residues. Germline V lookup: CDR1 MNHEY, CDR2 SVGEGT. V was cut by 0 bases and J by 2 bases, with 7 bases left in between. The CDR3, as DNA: TGTGCCAGCAGTTACTCGAGTTTGAACTATGGCTACACCTTC. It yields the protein CASSYSSLNYGYTF.

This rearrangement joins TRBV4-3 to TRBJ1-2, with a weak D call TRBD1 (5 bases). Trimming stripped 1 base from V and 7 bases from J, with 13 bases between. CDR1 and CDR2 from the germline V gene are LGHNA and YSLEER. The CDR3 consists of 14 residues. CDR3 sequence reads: CASSQVGRDRGYTF. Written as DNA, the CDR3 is TGCGCCAGCAGCCAAGTAGGCAGGGATCGTGGCTACACCTTC.

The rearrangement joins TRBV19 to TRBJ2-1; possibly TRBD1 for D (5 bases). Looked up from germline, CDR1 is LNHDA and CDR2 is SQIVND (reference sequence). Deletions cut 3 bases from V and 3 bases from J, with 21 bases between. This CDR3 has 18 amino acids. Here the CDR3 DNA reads TGTGCCAGTAGTATTCAGAAACTCTCGACAGAAAACTACAATGAGCAGTTCTTC. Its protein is CASSIQKLSTENYNEQFF. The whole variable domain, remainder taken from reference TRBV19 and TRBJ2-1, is DGGITQSPKYLFRKEGQNVTLSCEQNLNHDAMYWYRQDPGQGLRLIYYSQIVNDFQKGDIAEGYSVSREKKESFPLTVTSAQKNPTAFYLCASSIQKLSTENYNEQFFGPGTRLTVL.

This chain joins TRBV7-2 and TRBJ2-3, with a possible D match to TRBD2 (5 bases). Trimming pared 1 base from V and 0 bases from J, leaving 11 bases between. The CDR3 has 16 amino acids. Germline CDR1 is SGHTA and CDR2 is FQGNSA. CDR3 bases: TGTGCCAGCAGCTTAGTGGCGGGTGCTAGCACAGATACGCAGTATTTT. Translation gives CASSLVAGASTDTQYF.

CDR3 sequence reads: CASSPPELAGGYTF. In DNA, the CDR3 is TGTGCCAGCAGCCCCCCAGAGCTCGCGGGTGGCTACACCTTC. V is TRBV7-2 and J is TRBJ1-2; D unclear. Looked up from germline, CDR1 is SGHTA and CDR2 is FQGNSA. V dropped 5 bases and J dropped 7 bases, with 17 bases sitting between them. The CDR3 contains 14 residues.

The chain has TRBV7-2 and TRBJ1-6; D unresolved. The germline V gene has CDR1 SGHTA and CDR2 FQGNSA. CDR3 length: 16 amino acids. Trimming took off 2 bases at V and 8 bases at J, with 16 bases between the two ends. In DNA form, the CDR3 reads TGTGCCAGCAGCTTACCCGTCTTTACTCGGGATTCACCCCTCCACTTT. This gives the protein CASSLPVFTRDSPLHF.

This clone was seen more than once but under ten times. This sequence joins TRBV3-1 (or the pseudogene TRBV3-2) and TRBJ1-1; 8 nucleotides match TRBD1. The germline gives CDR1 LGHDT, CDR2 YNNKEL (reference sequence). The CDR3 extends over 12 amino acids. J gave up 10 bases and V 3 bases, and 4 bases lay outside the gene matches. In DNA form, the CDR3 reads TGTGCCAGCAGCCATCGGACAGGGAGAGCTTTCTTT. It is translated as CASSHRTGRAFF.

DNA for the CDR3: TGTGCCAGCAGTTTATTTGATGAGCAGTTCTTC. This gives the protein CASSLFDEQFF. The chain has TRBV6-5 and TRBJ2-1; D gene ambiguous. Germline assignment: CDR1 MNHEY and CDR2 SVGAGI. This CDR3 spans 11 amino acids. V lost 4 bases, J lost 8 bases, and 6 bases lay in between.